Below, 26 T cell receptor beta chains from the same sample are listed, as sequenced in a study of T cell responses to AZD1222 COVID-19 vaccine. This table comes from immunoSEQ multiplex PCR, and its TCRdb copy is limited to in-frame clones, with some not included. The table lists 65,000 to 85,000 clones, more than 70% of them singletons. This sample comprised peripheral blood, obtained 28 days after the second dose of the MenACWY control vaccine. These receptors originate from an adult who received the MenACWY meningococcal vaccine as a control.

This sequence joins TRBV6-5 and TRBJ2-2; TRBD1 matches 8 bases. The CDR3 is 14 residues long. The V gene end was trimmed by 9 bases and the J gene end by 1 base; junction bases not matched to a gene: 4. The germline CDR1 and CDR2 sequences are MNHEY and SVGAGI. CDR3 DNA sequence: TGTGCCAGTACAACAGGGGGGAACACCGGGGAGCTGTTTTTT. It codes for CASTTGGNTGELFF.

The chain uses TRBV2 and TRBJ1-2, with D unresolved. Trimming cost V 5 bases and J 8 bases, with 12 bases left between them. Per the germline V gene, CDR1 is SNHLY and CDR2 is FYNNEI. This CDR3 is 12 amino acids long. Written as DNA, the CDR3 is TGTGCCAGCAGTCCGACCAGTTTCGGCTACACCTTC. Amino acids: CASSPTSFGYTF. Full variable domain (remainder filled in from reference TRBV2 and TRBJ1-2): EPEVTQTPSHQVTQMGQEVILRCVPISNHLYFYWYRQILGQKVEFLVSFYNNEISEKSEIFDDQFSVERPDGSNFTLKIRSTKLEDSAMYFCASSPTSFGYTFGSGTRLTVV.

This clone occurred once. The chain uses TRBV6-5 and TRBJ1-2; possible D gene TRBD1, 5 bases. CDR1 MNHEY and CDR2 SVGAGI come from the germline V gene. The CDR3 runs to 13 residues. The V end was cut by 2 bases, the J end by 6 bases, with 10 bases between. In DNA form, the CDR3 reads TGTGCCAGCAGTTACGAGGGGTTGGATGGCTACACCTTC. Its translation: CASSYEGLDGYTF.

The V call is TRBV5-1, the J call TRBJ1-1; no reliable D call. The V gene lost 0 bases and the J gene lost 1 base, with 7 bases spanning the gap. There are 14 residues in the CDR3. Germline V gene sequence: CDR1 SGHRS, CDR2 YFSETQ. The CDR3 here is CASSLAARNTEAFF. The CDR3 region has the DNA TGCGCCAGCAGCTTGGCCGCTAGGAACACTGAAGCTTTCTTT.

This clone was observed a single time. The chain has TRBV4-3 and TRBJ1-2; weak D call: TRBD1 (5 bases). The CDR3 runs to 15 residues. Per the germline V gene, CDR1 is LGHNA and CDR2 is YSLEER. Between the trimmed V and J ends, which lost 0 bases and 6 bases, there was a span of 14 bases. CDR3 amino acids: CASSQDGRGHNGYTF. The CDR3 nucleotides are TGCGCCAGCAGCCAAGATGGTAGGGGTCATAATGGCTACACCTTC.

The DNA of the CDR3 is TGTGCCAGCAGCTTACGTAGGGACACCCTCGGGGCGTCACCCCTCCACTTT. This translates into CASSLRRDTLGASPLHF. The gene calls are TRBV7-2 and TRBJ1-6, with D perhaps matching TRBD1 (6 bases). Germline V gene data show CDR1 as SGHTA and CDR2 as FQGNSA. Trimming stripped 2 bases from V and 10 bases from J, with 21 bases between. The CDR3 runs to 17 residues.

This clone occurred once. The sample carries other DNA sequences with the same CDR3. The chain employs TRBV5-5 and TRBJ2-7; a possible D gene is TRBD1 (5 bases). Germline assignment: CDR1 SGHKS and CDR2 YYEKEE (reference sequence). CDR3 length: 14 amino acids. Between the trimmed V and J ends, which lost 4 bases and 0 bases, there was a span of 11 bases. Here the CDR3 reads CASSPTVNSYEQYF. As DNA, the CDR3 is TGTGCCAGCAGCCCGACAGTTAACTCCTACGAGCAGTACTTC. Combining the CDR3 with reference TRBV5-5 and TRBJ2-7 gives the whole variable domain DAGVTQSPTHLIKTRGQQVTLRCSPISGHKSVSWYQQVLGQGPQFIFQYYEKEERGRGNFPDRFSARQFPNYSSELNVNALLLGDSALYLCASSPTVNSYEQYFGPGTRLTVT.

V and J are TRBV7-6 and TRBJ2-6; the D gene could be TRBD1 or TRBD2 (6 bases each). The CDR3 length is 18 residues. CDR1 and CDR2 from the germline V gene are SGHVS and FNYEAQ. Trimming took 5 bases from V and 0 from J, leaving 17 bases between them. CDR3 bases: TGTGCCAGCAGCAGAGACCCCCCGGGGGCCTCTGGGGCCAACGTCCTGACTTTC. Translating it yields CASSRDPPGASGANVLTF. Together with reference TRBV7-6 and TRBJ2-6, the CDR3 gives the full variable domain: GAGVSQSPRYKVTKRGQDVALRCDPISGHVSLYWYRQALGQGPEFLTYFNYEAQQDKSGLPNDRFSAERPEGSISTLTIQRTEQRDSAMYRCASSRDPPGASGANVLTFGAGSRLTVL.

V is TRBV7-8 and J is TRBJ1-1; no definite D call. The V end was cut by 3 bases, the J end by 1 base, with 21 bases between. The CDR3 extends over 18 amino acids. The germline V gene encodes CDR1 SGHVS and CDR2 FQNEAQ. The DNA for the CDR3 is TGTGCCAGCAGCTTCATCCCGGAGGCAGGTCGCTCGAACACTGAAGCTTTCTTT. It encodes CASSFIPEAGRSNTEAFF.

The chain uses TRBV5-5 and TRBJ1-1; TRBD1 matches 7 bases. CDR3 length equals 15 residues. Losses at the gene ends were 3 bases for V and 6 bases for J; bases not matched to a gene: 11. The germline V gene has CDR1 SGHKS and CDR2 YYEKEE (reference sequence). The DNA of the CDR3 is TGTGCCAGCAGCTACGAGGGGGCTTCCTACGCTGAAGCTTTCTTT. It translates to CASSYEGASYAEAFF.

This chain links TRBV7-8 with TRBJ1-3; D not certain. Germline CDR1 and CDR2: SGHVS and FQNEAQ. The CDR3 has 14 amino acids. V lost 3 bases and J 0 bases, leaving 6 bases between the germline ends. The CDR3 DNA follows: TGTGCCAGCAGCTTGCCGAGCTCTGGAAACACCATATATTTT. As protein: CASSLPSSGNTIYF.

The chain has TRBV9 and TRBJ2-2; TRBD2 matches at 8 bases. Germline CDR1 is SGDLS and CDR2 is YYNGEE. This CDR3 comprises 16 residues. J lost 3 bases, V lost 0 bases, and 4 bases had no gene match. The CDR3 DNA follows: TGTGCCAGCAGCGTAGGGGCGGGGGGTCACACCGGGGAGCTGTTTTTT. Protein product: CASSVGAGGHTGELFF.

This sequence joins TRBV20-1 and TRBJ2-7; no firm D call. The CDR3 length is 11 residues. V was shortened by 4 bases and J by 4 bases, with 8 bases between the two germline ends. Germline values: CDR1 DFQATT, CDR2 SNEGSKA (reference sequence). As DNA, the CDR3 is TGCAGTGCTAACCAGGAGTACGAGCAGTACTTC. Protein product: CSANQEYEQYF.

The V gene is TRBV2, the J gene TRBJ1-3; 8 bases are shared with TRBD1. The V gene end was trimmed by 6 bases and the J gene end by 4 bases; junction bases not matched to a gene: 11. Germline-derived CDR1 and CDR2 are SNHLY and FYNNEI. The CDR3 consists of 16 residues. The CDR3 protein is CASREQGGDPGNTIYF. The CDR3 region has the DNA TGTGCCAGCAGAGAACAGGGGGGAGATCCGGGAAACACCATATATTTT.

This chain links TRBV25-1 with TRBJ1-4; maybe TRBD1 (6 bases). Germline V gene data show CDR1 as MGHDK and CDR2 as SYGVNS. Trimming removed 4 bases at V and 3 bases at J, with 12 bases between. The CDR3 sequence is 15 residues long. CDR3 coding DNA: TGTGCCAGCAGTGCCAGGACAGAACCTAATGAAAAACTGTTTTTT. Protein sequence: CASSARTEPNEKLFF.

Details on this clone: It is likely a read error: a sequence one base away is far more abundant. The rearrangement joins TRBV4-3 to TRBJ1-2, with a tentative D call TRBD1 (5 bases). Trimming cost V 8 bases and J 0 bases, with 16 bases left between them. The CDR3 spans 15 residues. Germline V gene data show CDR1 as LGHNA and CDR2 as YSLEER. The CDR3 is CASRRVGESNYGYTF. The DNA for the CDR3 is TGCGCCAGCCGCCGAGTGGGGGAGTCTAACTATGGCTACACCTTC.

The chain joins TRBV10-2 to TRBJ1-2; D is unresolved. CDR1 and CDR2 from the germline V gene are WSHSY and SAAADI. The CDR3 spans 11 residues. Trimming shortened V by 4 bases and J by 8 bases, and 8 bases separated the two germline ends. This CDR3 reads CASSGLEGYTF. The CDR3 bases are TGCGCCAGCAGTGGACTAGAAGGCTACACCTTC.

CDR3 in amino acids: CASSLAGRDYEQYF. The DNA for the CDR3 is TGTGCCAGCAGCTTAGCTGGGAGGGACTACGAGCAGTACTTC. The chain recombines TRBV7-9 with TRBJ2-7, with 7 bases aligning to TRBD2. CDR1 and CDR2 from the germline V gene are SEHNR and FQNEAQ (reference sequence). The CDR3 length is 14 residues. The J segment lost 3 bases and the V segment lost 0 bases, leaving 2 bases of the junction unmatched.

The chain combines TRBV6-2 or TRBV6-3 with TRBJ1-2; 8 nucleotides line up with TRBD1. The CDR3 is made up of 14 amino acids. Germline V CDR1 and CDR2: MNHEY, SVGEGT. V lost 5 bases, J lost 4 bases, and 6 bases stayed unmatched. The DNA for the CDR3 is TGTGCCAGCAGTAACGGACAGGGAGGCTATGGCTACACCTTC. Its protein product is CASSNGQGGYGYTF.

The chain combines TRBV6-5 with TRBJ1-1; D is undetermined. V lost 7 bases and J lost 10, with 22 bases in between. Per the germline V gene, CDR1 is MNHEY and CDR2 is SVGAGI. This CDR3 contains 14 residues. DNA of the CDR3: TGTGCCAGCATTGCAGGATCGTTAGGGTTAGGAGCTTTCTTT. Amino acid sequence: CASIAGSLGLGAFF.

The rearrangement joins TRBV30 to TRBJ1-2; D not resolved. This CDR3 comprises 17 residues. V lost 0 bases and J 3 bases, leaving 20 bases between the germline ends. Germline V gene data show CDR1 as GTSNPN and CDR2 as SVGIG (reference sequence). As DNA, the CDR3 is TGTGCCTGGAGTGTAAACTTAGTAGGAACAGTTTACTATGGCTACACCTTC. The encoded protein is CAWSVNLVGTVYYGYTF.

V and J are TRBV6-5 and TRBJ2-7, with 7 bases identical to TRBD2. CDR1 and CDR2 (germline): MNHEY, SVGAGI. The junction had 4 bases not matched to a gene; V was cut back by 2 bases and J by 0 bases. The CDR3 runs 15 residues. This CDR3 is CASSYVGGSSYEQYF. As DNA, the CDR3 is TGTGCCAGCAGTTACGTCGGGGGGAGCTCCTACGAGCAGTACTTC.

This clone has just one count. The chain carries TRBV30 and TRBJ1-1; D possibly corresponds to TRBD1 (5 bases). This CDR3 is 13 amino acids long. Germline CDR1 is GTSNPN and CDR2 is SVGIG (reference sequence). Trimming pared 1 base from V and 7 bases from J, leaving 13 bases between. CDR3 nucleotides: TGTGCCTGGAGTGGGATGGAGGGGCTTGAAGCTTTCTTT. It specifies CAWSGMEGLEAFF.

The chain recombines TRBV10-3 with TRBJ1-4; 7 nucleotides match TRBD1. V was clipped by 5 bases and J by 6 bases; unmatched bases: 9. CDR1 is ENHRY, CDR2 SYGVKD, per germline. This CDR3 contains 15 residues. Written as DNA, the CDR3 is TGTGCCATCAGTTCCGCCGGGACAGATGATGAAAAACTGTTTTTT. Amino acid sequence: CAISSAGTDDEKLFF.

This clone appeared a single time. The chain recombines TRBV5-4 with TRBJ1-6; the D is unclear. CDR1 is SGHNT and CDR2 is YYREEE in the germline V gene (reference sequence). Trimming pared 0 bases from V and 5 bases from J, leaving 6 bases between. This CDR3 region has 14 residues. The CDR3 region is CASSLDRNNSPLHF. CDR3 DNA sequence: TGTGCCAGCAGCTTGGACAGAAATAATTCACCCCTCCACTTT. The full variable domain, completed using reference TRBV5-4 and TRBJ1-6, is ETGVTQSPTHLIKTRGQQVTLRCSSQSGHNTVSWYQQALGQGPQFIFQYYREEENGRGNFPPRFSGLQFPNYSSELNVNALELDDSALYLCASSLDRNNSPLHFGNGTRLTVT.

This rearrangement joins TRBV19 to TRBJ2-5; TRBD2 aligns across 9 bases. The V gene's germline CDR1 is LNHDA and CDR2 SQIVND (reference sequence). This CDR3 is built from 15 residues. Losses at the gene ends were 3 bases for V and 1 base for J; bases not matched to a gene: 3. This CDR3 is CASSMASGAQETQYF. The CDR3 nucleotides are TGTGCCAGTAGTATGGCTAGCGGGGCCCAAGAGACCCAGTACTTC.